This is a list of T cell receptor beta chains from one sample in a study of cytomegalovirus exposure and HLA in healthy donors. Using immunoSEQ multiplex PCR, the repertoire was profiled, and TCRdb retains in-frame clones only, with some absent. In the table there are fewer than 85,000 clones, 74% of which are singletons. Sample: PBMCs. The receptors were sampled from a man aged 35 to 55 in good health and CMV-seropositive. The CDR3 runs from the conserved cysteine through the conserved F or W.

>TRBJ1-3|TRBV6-6
CASNNRAGNTIYF
>TRBJ1-3|TRBV18
CASSPSTRRNTIYF
>TRBJ2-7|TRBV9
CASSVADRGTRGDEQYF
>TRBJ1-1|TRBV11-2
CASSLELSTEAFF
>TRBJ1-2|TRBV6-1
CATLGDSRGYGYTF
>TRBJ1-1|TRBV13
CASSGGGNTEAFF
>TRBJ1-2|TRBV6-6
CASSYSDRANGYTF
>TRBJ2-5|TRBV14
CASSQIRGGREETQYF
>TRBJ2-3|TRBV7-2
CASSSGTGKTDTQYF
>TRBJ2-3|TRBV5-4
CASSLAAQGASTDTQYF
>TRBJ2-5|TRBV15
CATSRDPARAGLWYF
>TRBJ1-6|TRBV19
CASSPQWNSPLHF
>TRBJ1-5|TRBV5-6
CASSLGYSNQPQHF
>TRBJ2-5|TRBV7-2
CASSLKGLAETQYF
>TRBJ1-1|TRBV29-1
CSVEADRDTEAFF
>TRBJ1-3|TRBV7-3
CATYHPRGSSGNTIYF
>TRBJ2-3|TRBV5-1
CASSPTSGGALGSTDTQYF
>TRBJ2-2|TRBV7-8
CASTAGGKDTGELFF
>TRBJ2-2|TRBV9
CASSVDSHLTGELFF
>TRBJ1-1|TRBV6-1
CASSIGTSGGTEAFF
>TRBJ2-5|TRBV9
CASSTHTGETQYF
>TRBJ1-4|TRBV6-1
CASSENPGQGRREKLFF
>TRBJ2-5|TRBV2
CASILGRGGQETQYF
>TRBJ2-7|TRBV7-3
CASSFDRGPGYEQYF
>TRBJ2-7|TRBV5-1
CASSAGTSGRASEQYF
>TRBJ2-2|TRBV28
CATQSVGELFF
>TRBJ1-1|TRBV25-1
CASRPGTALNTEAFF
>TRBJ1-5|TRBV4-1
CASSQDRGRVSNQPQHF
>TRBJ2-7|TRBV6-1
CASSESPGGSYEQYF
>TRBJ1-5|TRBV19
CASSIDQQGEGNQPQHF
>TRBJ2-7|TRBV7-3
CASSPGLAGSEQYF
>TRBJ1-1|TRBV10-3
CAISEFGQGHTEAFF
>TRBJ2-5|TRBV6-6
CASSYREAQYF
>TRBJ1-2|TRBV10-3
CAIAPQTGEGYTF
>TRBJ1-1|TRBV30
CAWAAGAESTEAFF
>TRBJ1-5|TRBV6-1
CASSEARGEVNQPQHF
>TRBJ2-6|TRBV29-1
CSALGGASGANVLTF
>TRBJ1-6|TRBV30
CAWSEQGRWSPLHF
>TRBJ2-5|TRBV4-2
CASSQDQRGPQETQYF
>TRBJ2-7|TRBV5-1
CASSSGTSVVEQYF